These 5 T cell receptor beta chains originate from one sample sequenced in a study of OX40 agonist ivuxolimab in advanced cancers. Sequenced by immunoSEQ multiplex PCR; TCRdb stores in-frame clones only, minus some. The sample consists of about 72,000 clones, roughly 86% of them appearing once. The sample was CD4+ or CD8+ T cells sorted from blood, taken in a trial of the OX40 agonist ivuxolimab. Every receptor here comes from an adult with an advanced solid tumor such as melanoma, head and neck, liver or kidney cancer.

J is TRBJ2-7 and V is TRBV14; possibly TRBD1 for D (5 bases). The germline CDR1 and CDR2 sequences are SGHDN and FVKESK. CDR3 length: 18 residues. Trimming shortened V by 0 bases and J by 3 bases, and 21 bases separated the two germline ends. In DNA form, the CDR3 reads TGTGCCAGCAGCCAAGATCGAAGTGGGCTTAGGGGTTACTACGAGCAGTACTTC. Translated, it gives CASSQDRSGLRGYYEQYF.

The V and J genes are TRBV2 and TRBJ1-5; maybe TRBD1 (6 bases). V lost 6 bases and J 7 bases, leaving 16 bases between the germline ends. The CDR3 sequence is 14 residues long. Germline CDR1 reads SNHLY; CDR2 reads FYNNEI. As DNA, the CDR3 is TGTGCCAGCAGCGCAATGACAGGCCGGCAGCCCCAGCATTTT. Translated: CASSAMTGRQPQHF.

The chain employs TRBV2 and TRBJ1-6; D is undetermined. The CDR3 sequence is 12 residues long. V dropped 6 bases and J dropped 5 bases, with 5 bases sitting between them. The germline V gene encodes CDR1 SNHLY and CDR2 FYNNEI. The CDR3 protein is CASSLDNSPLHF. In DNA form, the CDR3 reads TGTGCCAGCAGCCTGGATAATTCACCCCTCCACTTT. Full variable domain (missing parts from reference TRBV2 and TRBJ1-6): EPEVTQTPSHQVTQMGQEVILRCVPISNHLYFYWYRQILGQKVEFLVSFYNNEISEKSEIFDDQFSVERPDGSNFTLKIRSTKLEDSAMYFCASSLDNSPLHFGNGTRLTVT.

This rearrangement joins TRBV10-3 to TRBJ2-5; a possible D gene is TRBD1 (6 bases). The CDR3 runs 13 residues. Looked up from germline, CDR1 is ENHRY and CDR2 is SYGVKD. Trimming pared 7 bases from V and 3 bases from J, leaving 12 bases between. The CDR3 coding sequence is TGTGCCATCACCCGGGACACCGAAGAGACCCAGTACTTC. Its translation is CAITRDTEETQYF.

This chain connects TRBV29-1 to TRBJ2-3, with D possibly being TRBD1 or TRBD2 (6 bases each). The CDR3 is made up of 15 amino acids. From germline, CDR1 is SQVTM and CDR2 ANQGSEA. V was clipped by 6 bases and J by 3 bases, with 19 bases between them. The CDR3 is CSVLGKRGDTDTQYF. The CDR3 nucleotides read TGCAGCGTCCTTGGCAAGAGGGGGGATACAGATACGCAGTATTTT.